The TCR beta chain described here comes from a study of blood T cell repertoires in COVID-19. The wider study: The United States, Italy and Spain supplied acute and convalescent COVID-19 samples. PBMCs, B-cell-depleted T cells, or T cells were the source of the cDNA or gDNA that made up the material.

Authors' data handling: Reference gene primers were amplified, and this amplification served to estimate nucleated cell counts. Produced via immunoSEQ multiplex PCR; TCRdb's table is partial and in-frame only. Clone size and V and J calls were adopted from that table, with D and trimming inferred from the DNA. In the table there are a few hundred thousand clones, roughly 88% of which are singletons. This CDR3 region has 19 residues. Germline V gene sequence: CDR1 ENHRY, CDR2 SYGVKD. With V trimmed by 6 bases and J by 4 bases, 16 bases remained unmatched. Sequencing was performed on peripheral blood. This chain links TRBV10-3 with TRBJ2-3, with 13 bases matching TRBD2. This clonotype was sampled from a woman between 50 and 59 years old with acute or convalescent COVID-19. In DNA form, the CDR3 reads TGTGCCATCAGCGGGCCCCTACCCGGGACTAGCGGGGACGCAGATACGCAGTATTTT. Amino acids: CAISGPLPGTSGDADTQYF.